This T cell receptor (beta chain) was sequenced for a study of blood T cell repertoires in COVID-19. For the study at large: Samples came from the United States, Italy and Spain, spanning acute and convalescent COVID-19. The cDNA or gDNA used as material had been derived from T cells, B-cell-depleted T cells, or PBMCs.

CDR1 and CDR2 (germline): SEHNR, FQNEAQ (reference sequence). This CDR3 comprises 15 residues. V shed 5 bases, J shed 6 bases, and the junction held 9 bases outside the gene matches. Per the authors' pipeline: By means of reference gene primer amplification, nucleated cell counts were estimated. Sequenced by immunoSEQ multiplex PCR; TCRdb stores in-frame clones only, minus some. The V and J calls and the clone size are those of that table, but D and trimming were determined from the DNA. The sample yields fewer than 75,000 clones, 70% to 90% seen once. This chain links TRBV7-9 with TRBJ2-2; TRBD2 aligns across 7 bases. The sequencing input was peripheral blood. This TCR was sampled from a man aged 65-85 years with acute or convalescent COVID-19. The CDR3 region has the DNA TGTGCCAGCAGCCCAAGACACGCGGGGGCCGGGGAGCTGTTTTTT. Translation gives CASSPRHAGAGELFF.